The 18 T cell receptor beta chains below come from one sample, sequenced in a study of cytomegalovirus exposure and HLA in healthy donors. The PCR used 60 Vbeta and 13 Jbeta primers. Sequencing was performed with immunoSEQ multiplex PCR; in TCRdb, only in-frame clones are kept and a portion is missing. The data hold approximately 150,000 clones, with about four fifths observed a single time. The sequencing input was PBMCs. These receptors originate from a girl under 18 in good health and CMV-seropositive.

V and J are TRBV4-1 and TRBJ2-7, with TRBD2 as a possible D gene (6 bases). Trimming cost V 5 bases and J 6 bases, with 17 bases left between them. Germline CDR1 is MGHRA and CDR2 is YSYEKL. The CDR3 consists of 14 residues. CDR3 nucleotide sequence: TGCGCCAGCAGCGAACGGGTCGGGGGATTCGAGCAGTACTTC. As protein: CASSERVGGFEQYF.

This chain connects TRBV6-1 to TRBJ2-7; maybe TRBD2 (6 bases). This CDR3 contains 13 residues. CDR1 MNHNS and CDR2 SASEGT come from the germline V gene. The V end was cut by 8 bases, the J end by 3 bases, with 14 bases between. Here the CDR3 reads CASQETSVYEQYF. CDR3 in DNA: TGTGCCAGCCAGGAGACTAGTGTCTACGAGCAGTACTTC.

This clone was recorded only once. The rearrangement joins TRBV7-6 to TRBJ2-1; D perhaps matches TRBD1 (6 bases). This CDR3 is 12 amino acids long. The germline V and J ends were trimmed by 4 bases and 9 bases, with 10 bases remaining between them. CDR1 and CDR2 from the germline V gene are SGHVS and FNYEAQ. The CDR3 bases are TGTGCCAGCAGCTACAGGGAATTTGAGCAGTTCTTC. Translating gives CASSYREFEQFF.

The rearrangement links TRBV29-1 to TRBJ2-2, with 7 bases identical to TRBD1. Germline V gives CDR1 SQVTM, CDR2 ANQGSEA. The CDR3 extends over 13 amino acids. Losses at the gene ends were 7 bases for V and 3 bases for J; bases not matched to a gene: 5. The CDR3 nucleotides are TGCAGCGCCGGGACAGCCTACACCGGGGAGCTGTTTTTT. Translated, it gives CSAGTAYTGELFF.

CDR3 loop: CASSAPQGSGSTDTQYF. The CDR3, as DNA: TGTGCCAGCAGCGCCCCACAGGGGTCGGGGAGCACAGATACGCAGTATTTT. The chain uses TRBV7-3 and TRBJ2-3, with TRBD1 identical over 7 bases. CDR1 is SGHTA and CDR2 is FQGTGA in the germline V gene. The CDR3 covers 17 residues. Trimming at V came to 5 bases and at J to 0 bases, leaving 11 bases not matched to a gene.

This clone was seen a single time. The chain is built from TRBV27 and TRBJ1-1, with no clear D. Trimming took off 2 bases at V and 0 bases at J, with 4 bases between the two ends. Germline CDR1 MNHEY, CDR2 SMNVEV (reference sequence). The CDR3 has 13 amino acids. The DNA for the CDR3 is TGTGCCAGCAGTTTAGTAGTGAACACTGAAGCTTTCTTT. As protein: CASSLVVNTEAFF.

This sequence joins TRBV13 and TRBJ1-6, with D possibly matching TRBD1 (5 bases). Trimming removed 5 bases at V and 7 bases at J, with 15 bases between. The germline gives CDR1 PRHDT, CDR2 FYEKMQ (reference sequence). CDR3 length equals 15 residues. The CDR3 coding sequence is TGTGCCAGCAGCGAAAGGGGCAACGGAAATTCACCCCTCCACTTT. This gives the protein CASSERGNGNSPLHF.

The chain is built from TRBV7-6 and TRBJ2-1, with a tentative D call TRBD1 (6 bases). CDR1 SGHVS and CDR2 FNYEAQ come from the germline V gene. Trimming shortened V by 3 bases and J by 4 bases, and 13 bases separated the two germline ends. The CDR3 runs to 15 residues. The CDR3 DNA reads as TGTGCCAGCAGCTTCGACCGAGGACAGTACAATGAGCAGTTCTTC. Translated: CASSFDRGQYNEQFF.

V and J are TRBV5-1 and TRBJ1-3; 9 bases map to TRBD1. Germline V gives CDR1 SGHRS, CDR2 YFSETQ. V shed 9 bases and J 0 bases; nucleotides not matched to a gene: 13. This CDR3 has 17 residues. The CDR3 region has the DNA TGCGCCACCTCCCCGGGACAGGGACCCCGCTCTGGAAACACCATATATTTT. As protein: CATSPGQGPRSGNTIYF.

CDR3 in DNA: TGTGCCAGCAGCTCAATCGAGACAGTCACTGAAGCTTTCTTT. This encodes CASSSIETVTEAFF. This rearrangement joins TRBV7-9 to TRBJ1-1; maybe TRBD1 (5 bases). Germline CDR1 and CDR2: SEHNR and FQNEAQ (reference sequence). V dropped 4 bases and J dropped 4 bases, with 13 bases sitting between them. This CDR3 spans 14 amino acids.

This clone was counted a few times. The rearrangement joins TRBV25-1 to TRBJ2-2; the D gene is possibly TRBD1 (6 bases). This CDR3 region has 18 residues. CDR1 is MGHDK, CDR2 SYGVNS, per germline. V dropped 4 bases and J dropped 6 bases, with 24 bases sitting between them. The CDR3 nucleotides are TGTGCCAGCAGTGGAAACCCCGGGACACCCGGAGGCCCCGGGGAGCTGTTTTTT. Its translation: CASSGNPGTPGGPGELFF.

This chain joins TRBV5-1 and TRBJ2-5; TRBD1 agrees at 9 bases. Trimming cost V 4 bases and J 2 bases; bases outside gene matches: 9. The CDR3 has 16 amino acids. The germline V gene has CDR1 SGHRS and CDR2 YFSETQ. CDR3 sequence (DNA): TGCGCCAGCAGCCAAGGAGGACAGGGGCTTCAAGAGACCCAGTACTTC. The encoded protein is CASSQGGQGLQETQYF.

The rearrangement uses TRBV5-1 and TRBJ1-1; D is possibly TRBD1 (6 bases). CDR1 SGHRS and CDR2 YFSETQ come from the germline V gene. The ends were cut back, 4 bases at V and 4 bases at J, with 14 bases in the middle. The CDR3 sequence is 14 residues long. CDR3 region: CASSAAFRGTEAFF. Here the CDR3 DNA reads TGCGCCAGCAGCGCAGCCTTCAGGGGCACTGAAGCTTTCTTT.

The count of this clone is one. The rearrangement uses TRBV5-5 and TRBJ1-1; 8 bases are shared with TRBD1. CDR3 length: 13 residues. Trimming removed 1 base from V and 9 bases from J; junction bases left unmatched: 5. The germline V gene has CDR1 SGHKS and CDR2 YYEKEE (reference sequence). Written as DNA, the CDR3 is TGTGCCAGCAGCTTGAGGCAGGGGGCCCAAGCTTTCTTT. Residues: CASSLRQGAQAFF.

The chain uses TRBV2 and TRBJ1-4; D is uncertain. V shed 7 bases and J shed 8 bases, with 23 bases lying between them. The germline V gene encodes CDR1 SNHLY and CDR2 FYNNEI. CDR3 size: 16 residues. CDR3 residues: CASTTQTKLVGEKLFF. In DNA, the CDR3 is TGTGCCAGCACCACACAAACAAAACTAGTGGGCGAAAAACTGTTTTTT.

CDR3 sequence reads: CASSVRTSGTSSYNEQFF. The CDR3 DNA is TGTGCCAGCAGCGTCCGGACTAGCGGGACTAGCTCCTACAATGAGCAGTTCTTC. V is TRBV9 and J is TRBJ2-1; 12 bases agree with TRBD2. Per germline, CDR1 SGDLS and CDR2 YYNGEE. The ends lost 2 bases at V and 0 bases at J; junction bases unmatched: 6. This CDR3 spans 18 amino acids. The variable domain in full, completed from reference TRBV9 and TRBJ2-1, reads DSGVTQTPKHLITATGQRVTLRCSPRSGDLSVYWYQQSLDQGLQFLIQYYNGEERAKGNILERFSAQQFPDLHSELNLSSLELGDSALYFCASSVRTSGTSSYNEQFFGPGTRLTVL.

V usage is TRBV6-6 and J usage is TRBJ2-7, with 7 nucleotides matching TRBD1. The CDR3 covers 16 residues. The trim removed 5 bases at V and 0 bases at J, leaving 10 bases unmatched. CDR1 and CDR2 (germline): MNHNY, SVGAGI (reference sequence). The CDR3 region is CASSTAHRTGSYEQYF. Here the CDR3 DNA reads TGTGCCAGCAGTACTGCGCATAGGACAGGCTCCTACGAGCAGTACTTC.

J is TRBJ2-2 and V is TRBV29-1; D not resolved. CDR1 and CDR2 (germline): SQVTM, ANQGSEA. This CDR3 is built from 14 residues. V lost 0 bases and J 0 bases, leaving 5 bases between the germline ends. The CDR3 DNA reads TGCAGCGTTGAAGAAGCTACGAACACCGGGGAGCTGTTTTTT. Translating it yields CSVEEATNTGELFF.